This entry lists 16 T cell receptor beta chains sequenced from one sample in a study of T cell changes during pregnancy in multiple sclerosis. This table comes from immunoSEQ multiplex PCR, and its TCRdb copy is limited to in-frame clones, with some not included. The sample has tens of thousands of clones, approximately 92% seen once; the top ten hold approximately 27%. This material consisted of CD8+ T cells from peripheral blood mononuclear cells, taken before pregnancy. The receptors come from a female donor with multiple sclerosis, enrolled in a pregnancy study.

Worth noting for this clone: This specimen includes other DNA sequences encoding the same CDR3. V and J are TRBV9 and TRBJ2-2, with 9 bases aligning to TRBD2. Germline V gene data show CDR1 as SGDLS and CDR2 as YYNGEE. CDR3 size: 15 residues. V trimming: 3 bases; J trimming: 4 bases; junction bases outside the gene matches: 4. Here the CDR3 DNA reads TGTGCCAGCAGCGAATCTAGCGGGGCCACCGGGGAGCTGTTTTTT. It specifies CASSESSGATGELFF.

The chain links TRBV9 to TRBJ2-1; 7 positions agree with TRBD1. The V gene's germline CDR1 is SGDLS and CDR2 YYNGEE. This CDR3 comprises 15 residues. J lost 2 bases, V lost 3 bases, and 5 bases had no gene match. CDR3 region: CASSGRQGPYNEQFF. In nucleotides, the CDR3 is TGTGCCAGCAGCGGAAGACAGGGACCCTACAATGAGCAGTTCTTC.

A single count supports this clone. The V gene is TRBV27, the J gene TRBJ2-7; D is unresolved. Trimming took off 4 bases at V and 6 bases at J, with 10 bases between the two ends. Germline loops: CDR1 MNHEY, CDR2 SMNVEV (reference sequence). This CDR3 has 12 amino acids. CDR3 sequence (DNA): TGTGCCAGCAGTTCCCCCCTAGGCGAGCAGTACTTC. Its translation is CASSSPLGEQYF.

The chain links TRBV6-1 to TRBJ1-6; 9 bases line up with TRBD1. The V and J ends lost 4 bases and 4 bases, in that order; junction bases with no gene match: 5. Per germline, CDR1 MNHNS and CDR2 SASEGT. The CDR3 runs to 16 residues. CDR3 protein: CASSATGGGYNSPLHF. The CDR3 DNA is TGTGCCAGCAGTGCGACAGGGGGAGGGTATAATTCACCCCTCCACTTT.

J is TRBJ2-5 and V is TRBV10-1; D is uncertain. Trimming shortened V by 3 bases and J by 0 bases, and 20 bases separated the two germline ends. Germline V gene lookup returns CDR1 WNHNN and CDR2 SYGVQD (reference sequence). The CDR3 is made up of 18 amino acids. In DNA, the CDR3 is TGCGCCAGCAGTGATTCTCAGCTGGGCCTTCAGTACCAAGAGACCCAGTACTTC. Translated, it gives CASSDSQLGLQYQETQYF.

The chain carries TRBV7-6 and TRBJ2-5, with TRBD1 matching 7 bases. Germline loops: CDR1 SGHVS, CDR2 FNYEAQ. The V gene end was trimmed by 4 bases and the J gene end by 1 base; junction bases not matched to a gene: 6. This CDR3 has 15 residues. The CDR3 region is CASSYRQGLQETQYF. As DNA, the CDR3 is TGTGCCAGCAGCTACCGACAGGGCCTCCAAGAGACCCAGTACTTC. The variable domain in full, with the rest retrieved from reference TRBV7-6 and TRBJ2-5, is GAGVSQSPRYKVTKRGQDVALRCDPISGHVSLYWYRQALGQGPEFLTYFNYEAQQDKSGLPNDRFSAERPEGSISTLTIQRTEQRDSAMYRCASSYRQGLQETQYFGPGTRLLVL.

In nucleotides, the CDR3 is TGTGCCAGCAGCTCCAGGGCGGTTGCCAAAAACATTCAGTACTTC. This encodes CASSSRAVAKNIQYF. The chain joins TRBV5-8 to TRBJ2-4; TRBD1 might be the D (5 bases). The germline V gene encodes CDR1 SGHTS and CDR2 YDEGEE. The V end lost 3 bases, the J end lost 1 base, and 11 bases lay between the germline ends. CDR3 size: 15 residues.

The chain links TRBV7-6 to TRBJ1-1; 7 bases are a match to TRBD1. The CDR3 spans 15 residues. Germline values: CDR1 SGHVS, CDR2 FNYEAQ. J gave up 2 bases and V 5 bases, and 8 bases lay outside the gene matches. CDR3 in DNA: TGTGCCAGCAGCGAGAACAGGGGAAGTAACACTGAAGCTTTCTTT. This sequence encodes CASSENRGSNTEAFF.

V is TRBV25-1 and J is TRBJ2-3, with TRBD2 as a possible D gene (5 bases). Germline V gene lookup returns CDR1 MGHDK and CDR2 SYGVNS. This CDR3 spans 11 amino acids. Trimming removed 8 bases at V and 3 bases at J, with 6 bases between. DNA for the CDR3: TGTGCCAGCGGGGAGACAGATACGCAGTATTTT. Protein product: CASGETDTQYF.

The rearrangement joins TRBV28 to TRBJ1-1; TRBD1 might be the D (6 bases). CDR3 size: 15 residues. Germline V gene data show CDR1 as MDHEN and CDR2 as SYDVKM. V lost 4 bases and J 1 base, leaving 13 bases between the germline ends. CDR3 sequence (DNA): TGTGCCAGCAGTTACTCGGGACACCCGAACACTGAAGCTTTCTTT. This gives the protein CASSYSGHPNTEAFF.

The rearrangement links TRBV6-1 to TRBJ2-7; D gene uncertain. The CDR3 sequence is 16 residues long. V shed 3 bases and J shed 5 bases, with 20 bases lying between them. Germline values: CDR1 MNHNS, CDR2 SASEGT. The DNA for the CDR3 is TGTGCCAGCAGTGATGGTTCCAGTGTGACTGATGACGAGCAGTACTTC. This encodes CASSDGSSVTDDEQYF.

V and J are TRBV25-1 and TRBJ2-3; D possibly corresponds to TRBD2 (5 bases). Trimming left V 10 bases short and J 6 bases short, with 11 bases between. Germline V gene lookup returns CDR1 MGHDK and CDR2 SYGVNS. The CDR3 covers 11 residues. The DNA for the CDR3 is TGTGCCACCACCTCGGGGGATACGCAGTATTTT. Its translation is CATTSGDTQYF. Full variable domain (outside the CDR3, taken from reference TRBV25-1 and TRBJ2-3): EADIYQTPRYLVIGTGKKITLECSQTMGHDKMYWYQQDPGMELHLIHYSYGVNSTEKGDLSSESTVSRIRTEHFPLTLESARPSHTSQYLCATTSGDTQYFGPGTRLTVL.

Here the CDR3 DNA reads TGTGCCAGCAGCCAGGGACTAGGGAACGAGCAGTACTTC. Translated: CASSQGLGNEQYF. The chain is built from TRBV7-9 and TRBJ2-7; TRBD2 aligns across 8 bases. The CDR3 consists of 13 residues. V shed 5 bases and J 5 bases; nucleotides not matched to a gene: 5. CDR1 is SEHNR and CDR2 is FQNEAQ in the germline V gene (reference sequence). Combining the CDR3 with reference TRBV7-9 and TRBJ2-7 gives the whole variable domain DTGVSQNPRHKITKRGQNVTFRCDPISEHNRLYWYRQTLGQGPEFLTYFQNEAQLEKSRLLSDRFSAERPKGSFSTLEIQRTEQGDSAMYLCASSQGLGNEQYFGPGTRLTVT.

The rearrangement joins TRBV9 to TRBJ1-2; D unclear. This CDR3 is built from 14 residues. The V end lost 2 bases, the J end lost 2 bases, and 10 bases lay between the germline ends. Germline V CDR1 and CDR2: SGDLS, YYNGEE. The CDR3 region has the DNA TGTGCCAGCAGCGTGGGAGGGTCCAACTATGGCTACACCTTC. Translating it yields CASSVGGSNYGYTF.

This chain uses TRBV4-1 with TRBJ2-5, with a weak D call TRBD1 (5 bases). The CDR3 totals 13 residues. Germline V gene sequence: CDR1 MGHRA, CDR2 YSYEKL. V lost 4 bases to trimming and J lost 5 bases, with 11 bases between them. CDR3 in amino acids: CASSPTPGETQYF. CDR3 coding DNA: TGCGCCAGCAGCCCAACTCCAGGGGAGACCCAGTACTTC.

The chain uses TRBV7-9 and TRBJ1-5; maybe TRBD1 (5 bases). Trimming stripped 0 bases from V and 5 bases from J, with 17 bases between. CDR1 and CDR2 from the germline V gene are SEHNR and FQNEAQ (reference sequence). The CDR3 runs to 17 residues. The CDR3 nucleotides read TGTGCCAGCAGCTTAGCTGGGGGGTTAAGCAGGGATCAGCCCCAGCATTTT. Translation: CASSLAGGLSRDQPQHF.